The clone carrying this T cell receptor (beta chain) was observed a few times. Its antigen is not known. The read falls 3 residues short of the CDR3 end, and the missing part is taken from the germline J gene. The data stem from a study of T cell clonality in common variable immunodeficiency. Repertoires were generated with immunoSEQ multiplex PCR, while TCRdb's copy carries only in-frame clones and drops some. The sample contains about 26,000 clones, none occurring once; 4% lies in the top ten. The study's findings and limits: The cause of increased CVID clonality remains unclear without subpopulation sequencing. Reportedly, TCR beta sequences from common variable immunodeficiency showed fewer deletions and N-nucleotide insertions. Compared with healthy controls, CVID subjects showed increased TCRbeta clonality, mostly in about a third.

The germline V gene encodes CDR1 GTSNPN and CDR2 SVGIG (reference sequence). This CDR3 comprises 12 residues. V lost 7 bases and J 0 bases, leaving 10 bases between the germline ends. The chain is built from TRBV30 and TRBJ2-7; tentative D call: TRBD1 (6 bases). Sequenced material: peripheral blood mononuclear cells. The receptor comes from a human donor with common variable immunodeficiency. CDR3: CASSDSSYEQYF. Partial CDR3 DNA: TGTGCCTCTTCGGACAGCTCCTACGAG.